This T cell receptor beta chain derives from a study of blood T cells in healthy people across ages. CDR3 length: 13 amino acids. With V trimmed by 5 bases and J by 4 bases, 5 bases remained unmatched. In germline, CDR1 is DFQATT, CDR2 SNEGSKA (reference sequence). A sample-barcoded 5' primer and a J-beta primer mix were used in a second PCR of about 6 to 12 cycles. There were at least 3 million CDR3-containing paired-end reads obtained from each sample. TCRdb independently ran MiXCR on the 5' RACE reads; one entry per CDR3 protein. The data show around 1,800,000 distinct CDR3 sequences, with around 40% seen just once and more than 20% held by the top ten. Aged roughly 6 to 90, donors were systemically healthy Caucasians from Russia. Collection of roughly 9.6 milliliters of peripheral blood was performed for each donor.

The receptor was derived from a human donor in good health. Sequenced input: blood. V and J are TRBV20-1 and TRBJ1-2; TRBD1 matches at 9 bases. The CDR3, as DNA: TGCAGTGCTGACAGGGGGAATTTCTATGGCTACACCTTC. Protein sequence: CSADRGNFYGYTF.